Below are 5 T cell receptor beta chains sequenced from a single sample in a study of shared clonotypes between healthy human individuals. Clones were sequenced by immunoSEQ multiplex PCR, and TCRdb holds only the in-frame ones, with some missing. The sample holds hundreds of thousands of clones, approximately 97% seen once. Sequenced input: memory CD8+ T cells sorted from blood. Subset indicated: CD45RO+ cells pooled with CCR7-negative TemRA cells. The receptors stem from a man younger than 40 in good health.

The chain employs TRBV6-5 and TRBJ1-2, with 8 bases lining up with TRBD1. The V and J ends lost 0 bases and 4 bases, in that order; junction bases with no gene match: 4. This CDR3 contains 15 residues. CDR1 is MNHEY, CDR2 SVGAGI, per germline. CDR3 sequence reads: CASSYSRGPPYGYTF. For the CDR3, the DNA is TGTGCCAGCAGTTACTCCAGGGGGCCTCCCTATGGCTACACCTTC.

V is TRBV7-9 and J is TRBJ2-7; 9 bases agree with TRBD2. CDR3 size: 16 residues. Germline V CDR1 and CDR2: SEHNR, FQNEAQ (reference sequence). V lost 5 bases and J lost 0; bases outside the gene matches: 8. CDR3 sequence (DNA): TGTGCCAGCAGCCAAGGACTAGCGCCTAGCTCCTACGAGCAGTACTTC. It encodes CASSQGLAPSSYEQYF.

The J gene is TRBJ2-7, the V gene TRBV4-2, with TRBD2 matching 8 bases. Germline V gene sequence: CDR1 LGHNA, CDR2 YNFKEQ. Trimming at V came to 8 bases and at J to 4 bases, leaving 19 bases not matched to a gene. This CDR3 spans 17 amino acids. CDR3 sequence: CASRYDHAGRVPYEQYF. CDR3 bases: TGTGCCAGCCGTTATGACCATGCCGGGAGGGTCCCGTACGAGCAGTACTTC.

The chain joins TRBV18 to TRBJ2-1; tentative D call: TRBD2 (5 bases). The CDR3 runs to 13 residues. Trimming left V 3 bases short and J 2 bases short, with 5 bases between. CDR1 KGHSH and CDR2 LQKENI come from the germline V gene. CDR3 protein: CASSPGTYNEQFF. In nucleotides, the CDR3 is TGTGCCAGCTCACCCGGGACCTACAATGAGCAGTTCTTC.

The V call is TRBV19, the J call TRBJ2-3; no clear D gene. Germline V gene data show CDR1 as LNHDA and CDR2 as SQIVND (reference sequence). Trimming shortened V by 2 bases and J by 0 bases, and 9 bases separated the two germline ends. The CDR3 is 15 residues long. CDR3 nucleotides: TGTGCCAGTAGTATATCCAGCCCTAGCACAGATACGCAGTATTTT. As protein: CASSISSPSTDTQYF.